This passage covers 31 T cell receptor beta chains from one sample sequenced in a study of identifying expanded T cells in peripheral blood. The repertoire was sequenced with immunoSEQ multiplex PCR; TCRdb's copy has only in-frame clones and lacks some. The table shows 65,000 to 95,000 clones, with 65% to 85% occurring only once. Material: blood. The receptors were sampled from a person aged 18 to 70 in good health.

V gene TRBV10-3 combines with J gene TRBJ1-5; D perhaps matches TRBD1 (5 bases). In germline, CDR1 is ENHRY, CDR2 SYGVKD. Trimming cost V 3 bases and J 5 bases, with 11 bases left between them. The CDR3 covers 14 residues. CDR3 protein: CAISERGADQPQHF. Written as DNA, the CDR3 is TGTGCCATCAGTGAAAGAGGGGCAGATCAGCCCCAGCATTTT.

This rearrangement joins TRBV4-3 to TRBJ2-1; possibly TRBD2 for D (6 bases). The germline V gene has CDR1 LGHNA and CDR2 YSLEER. The CDR3 is 12 residues long. Trimming took off 3 bases at V and 10 bases at J, with 10 bases between the two ends. CDR3 in amino acids: CASSHRDSEQFF. The CDR3 DNA follows: TGCGCCAGCAGCCACAGGGACTCAGAGCAGTTCTTC.

The chain is built from TRBV7-3 and TRBJ1-2, with D perhaps TRBD1 (5 bases). CDR3 length: 14 amino acids. The V end lost 1 base, the J end lost 7 bases, and 13 bases lay between the germline ends. CDR1 SGHTA and CDR2 FQGTGA come from the germline V gene. CDR3 residues: CASSLNPGLGGYTF. CDR3 in DNA: TGTGCCAGCAGCTTAAACCCGGGACTTGGTGGCTACACCTTC.

V usage is TRBV28 and J usage is TRBJ1-4; D is possibly TRBD1 (6 bases). The CDR3 totals 13 residues. Per the germline V gene, CDR1 is MDHEN and CDR2 is SYDVKM. The germline V and J ends were trimmed by 10 bases and 7 bases, with 16 bases remaining between them. The CDR3 nucleotides are TGTGCCACCAGGAGTAGGGGGGTTGAAAAACTGTTTTTT. Amino acid sequence: CATRSRGVEKLFF.

This clone was recorded a few times. This sequence joins TRBV28 and TRBJ1-1; D not certain. CDR3 length: 11 residues. Germline CDR1 and CDR2: MDHEN and SYDVKM. Between the trimmed V and J ends, which lost 6 bases and 0 bases, there was a span of 2 bases. DNA of the CDR3: TGTGCCAGCAGGGTGAACACTGAAGCTTTCTTT. It specifies CASRVNTEAFF.

The V and J genes are TRBV4-2 and TRBJ1-2, with unresolved D. Germline V gene sequence: CDR1 LGHNA, CDR2 YNFKEQ. Between the trimmed V and J ends, which lost 4 bases and 4 bases, there was a span of 10 bases. The CDR3 runs to 13 residues. The CDR3 sequence: CASSLVGSYGYTF. The CDR3 nucleotides read TGTGCCAGCAGCCTTGTTGGTTCCTATGGCTACACCTTC.

The V and J genes are TRBV19 and TRBJ2-7; either TRBD1 or TRBD2 may supply D (5 bases each). Trimming removed 3 bases at V and 2 bases at J, with 14 bases between. The CDR3 consists of 15 residues. Germline V gene sequence: CDR1 LNHDA, CDR2 SQIVND (reference sequence). As DNA, the CDR3 is TGTGCCAGTAGTATTACGGGGCAGGGTCCCTACGAGCAGTACTTC. It codes for CASSITGQGPYEQYF.

The chain carries TRBV18 and TRBJ2-7, with D unresolved. The V gene lost 3 bases and the J gene lost 0 bases, with 12 bases spanning the gap. CDR1 and CDR2 from the germline V gene are KGHSH and LQKENI. The CDR3 length is 15 residues. CDR3 in amino acids: CASSPTGSLSYEQYF. The CDR3 DNA is TGTGCCAGCTCACCGACCGGCTCCCTCTCCTACGAGCAGTACTTC.

This sequence joins TRBV29-1 and TRBJ2-2; unclear D gene. CDR1 and CDR2 (germline): SQVTM, ANQGSEA. The V and J ends lost 4 bases and 1 base respectively, with 4 bases between them. This CDR3 comprises 12 residues. The CDR3 region is CSVAGNTGELFF. The CDR3 bases are TGCAGCGTTGCAGGGAACACCGGGGAGCTGTTTTTT.

The chain couples TRBV11-3 to TRBJ2-1; 10 bases map to TRBD2. Trimming at V came to 5 bases and at J to 8 bases, leaving 15 bases not matched to a gene. The CDR3 totals 17 residues. CDR1 and CDR2 from the germline V gene are SGHNT and YENEEA. This CDR3 reads CASSLRDAAGGKDEQFF. The CDR3 nucleotides are TGTGCCAGCAGCCTGCGGGATGCAGCGGGAGGGAAGGATGAGCAGTTCTTC.

This chain links TRBV7-2 with TRBJ1-4; tentatively, D is TRBD1 (6 bases). Germline-derived CDR1 and CDR2 are SGHTA and FQGNSA. CDR3 length: 13 residues. V dropped 4 bases and J dropped 6 bases, with 9 bases sitting between them. The chain's CDR3 is CASSSRTDEKLFF. CDR3 nucleotide sequence: TGTGCCAGCAGCTCCCGGACAGATGAAAAACTGTTTTTT.

This clone was observed a few times. The V gene is TRBV6-5, the J gene TRBJ2-5; D assignment may be TRBD1 or TRBD2 (5 bases each). Trimming took off 4 bases at V and 3 bases at J, with 15 bases between the two ends. Looked up from germline, CDR1 is MNHEY and CDR2 is SVGAGI. The CDR3 extends over 15 amino acids. The CDR3 region is CASSWGYEEEETQYF. The CDR3, as DNA: TGTGCCAGCAGTTGGGGCTACGAGGAGGAAGAGACCCAGTACTTC.

This clone was observed a handful of times. The chain joins TRBV14 to TRBJ2-1; D gene ambiguous. This CDR3 region has 17 residues. From germline, CDR1 is SGHDN and CDR2 FVKESK. With 2 bases removed from V and 5 bases from J, the gap between germline ends came to 19 bases. The CDR3: CASSQFFGLTPNNEQFF. As DNA, the CDR3 is TGTGCCAGCAGCCAATTCTTCGGGCTTACCCCCAACAATGAGCAGTTCTTC. The entire variable domain, with the rest obtained from reference TRBV14 and TRBJ2-1, is as follows: EAGVTQFPSHSVIEKGQTVTLRCDPISGHDNLYWYRRVMGKEIKFLLHFVKESKQDESGMPNNRFLAERTGGTYSTLKVQPAELEDSGVYFCASSQFFGLTPNNEQFFGPGTRLTVL.

The chain links TRBV4-1 to TRBJ2-1; TRBD2 is a possible D gene (5 bases). Germline V gene lookup returns CDR1 MGHRA and CDR2 YSYEKL. V gave up 0 bases and J gave up 10 bases, with 10 bases separating them. The CDR3 totals 13 residues. The CDR3 nucleotides read TGCGCCAGCAGCCAAGATGCGCGAGGGGAGCAGTTCTTC. Its protein product is CASSQDARGEQFF.

This clone was observed a handful of times. The chain recombines TRBV9 with TRBJ1-4; 7 bases are a match to TRBD1. The V and J ends lost 0 bases and 8 bases, in that order; junction bases with no gene match: 10. CDR3 length: 16 amino acids. From germline, CDR1 is SGDLS and CDR2 YYNGEE. CDR3 DNA sequence: TGTGCCAGCAGCGTAGAATCTAGGGGGCCCCGGGAAAAACTGTTTTTT. Amino acids: CASSVESRGPREKLFF.

This chain uses TRBV19 with TRBJ1-5; D unresolved. Per the germline V gene, CDR1 is LNHDA and CDR2 is SQIVND (reference sequence). The V end was cut by 3 bases, the J end by 7 bases, with 10 bases between. The CDR3 sequence is 13 residues long. CDR3: CASSIAGGQPQHF. The CDR3 DNA sequence: TGTGCCAGTAGTATCGCTGGAGGGCAGCCCCAGCATTTT.

The chain carries TRBV19 and TRBJ2-7; D is unclear. The germline V and J ends were trimmed by 5 bases and 3 bases, with 14 bases remaining between them. Germline values: CDR1 LNHDA, CDR2 SQIVND (reference sequence). The CDR3 loop spans 14 amino acids. CDR3 DNA: TGTGCCAGTAGTCCGGACGGATTACACTACGAGCAGTACTTC. Translated, it gives CASSPDGLHYEQYF.

The chain uses TRBV9 and TRBJ2-3, with D perhaps TRBD2 (6 bases). V lost 7 bases to trimming and J lost 6 bases, with 9 bases between them. The germline V gene encodes CDR1 SGDLS and CDR2 YYNGEE. The CDR3 runs 11 residues. As DNA, the CDR3 is TGTGCCAGCGTCCGGGGGGATACGCAGTATTTT. As protein: CASVRGDTQYF.

V usage is TRBV27 and J usage is TRBJ2-5; 9 positions agree with TRBD2. This CDR3 is built from 15 residues. Germline V gene data show CDR1 as MNHEY and CDR2 as SMNVEV (reference sequence). V gave up 8 bases and J gave up 5 bases; unmatched junction bases: 12. CDR3 sequence: CASAAGLAGPETQYF. CDR3 DNA: TGTGCCAGCGCCGCGGGGCTAGCGGGACCGGAGACCCAGTACTTC.

Concerning this clone itself: Other nucleotide sequences from this sample produce the same CDR3. V is TRBV15 and J is TRBJ2-5, with D hard to call. Trimming cost V 1 base and J 3 bases, with 6 bases left between them. This CDR3 has 13 amino acids. Germline V CDR1 and CDR2: LNHNV, YYDKDF (reference sequence). CDR3 loop: CATSRVGEETQYF. The CDR3 region has the DNA TGTGCCACCAGCAGAGTAGGTGAAGAGACCCAGTACTTC.

The chain uses TRBV28 and TRBJ1-2, with 7 bases aligning to TRBD1. Trimming at V came to 7 bases and at J to 1 base, leaving 6 bases not matched to a gene. CDR3 length: 14 residues. Germline V gene data show CDR1 as MDHEN and CDR2 as SYDVKM. CDR3 protein: CASTETGVNYGYTF. DNA of the CDR3: TGTGCCAGCACCGAAACAGGGGTTAACTATGGCTACACCTTC.

The rearrangement uses TRBV10-3 and TRBJ2-2, with 16 bases matching TRBD2. The CDR3 covers 19 residues. Germline V gene data show CDR1 as ENHRY and CDR2 as SYGVKD. The V segment lost 6 bases and the J segment 1 base; nucleotides outside the gene matches: 8. The CDR3 is CAIRAGTSGRAGNTGELFF. The CDR3 DNA follows: TGTGCCATCAGAGCCGGGACTAGCGGGAGGGCAGGGAACACCGGGGAGCTGTTTTTT.

This clone has more than one count but fewer than ten. The chain has TRBV6-5 and TRBJ1-2; no clear D. This CDR3 comprises 15 residues. Per the germline V gene, CDR1 is MNHEY and CDR2 is SVGAGI. Trimming cost V 2 bases and J 2 bases, with 12 bases left between them. CDR3 nucleotide sequence: TGTGCCAGCAGTTACCTAAAATCCGGGAACTATGGCTACACCTTC. Translating it yields CASSYLKSGNYGYTF.

The genes are TRBV5-4 and TRBJ2-1; 15 bases fit TRBD2. The germline V gene has CDR1 SGHNT and CDR2 YYREEE (reference sequence). J lost 0 bases, V lost 0 bases, and 1 base had no gene match. The CDR3 spans 18 residues. The CDR3 reads CASSLGTSGRASYNEQFF. For the CDR3, the DNA is TGTGCCAGCAGCTTGGGGACTAGCGGGAGGGCCTCCTACAATGAGCAGTTCTTC.

This chain joins TRBV19 and TRBJ1-2; unclear D gene. The CDR3 consists of 13 residues. The germline V gene encodes CDR1 LNHDA and CDR2 SQIVND (reference sequence). V shed 6 bases and J shed 4 bases, with 12 bases lying between them. CDR3 sequence (DNA): TGTGCCAGTAGGGACCATGGAACCTATGGCTACACCTTC. It is translated as CASRDHGTYGYTF.

V gene TRBV7-2 combines with J gene TRBJ2-7; D unresolved. V shed 6 bases and J shed 1 base, with 10 bases lying between them. Germline V CDR1 and CDR2: SGHTA, FQGNSA. The CDR3 is 13 amino acids. The CDR3 bases are TGTGCCAGCAGGTTCCCTGGGTCCTACGAGCAGTACTTC. Its translation: CASRFPGSYEQYF.

The chain employs TRBV10-3 and TRBJ2-2, with TRBD1 matching over 7 bases. In germline, CDR1 is ENHRY, CDR2 SYGVKD. J was trimmed by 0 bases and V by 6 bases; bases with no gene match: 4. CDR3 size: 15 residues. Here the CDR3 reads CAISPGQANTGELFF. In DNA form, the CDR3 reads TGTGCCATCAGCCCAGGACAGGCGAACACCGGGGAGCTGTTTTTT.

CDR3 sequence (DNA): TGTGCCAGCAGCGTAGATTCTAGCGACTACGAGCAGTACTTC. Translating it yields CASSVDSSDYEQYF. The genes are TRBV9 and TRBJ2-7; tentative D call: TRBD2 (6 bases). This CDR3 comprises 14 residues. The V gene lost 0 bases and the J gene lost 3 bases, with 10 bases spanning the gap. Germline V gene sequence: CDR1 SGDLS, CDR2 YYNGEE.

In its sample, this clone was seen once. The chain uses TRBV11-1 and TRBJ2-1; 14 bases are shared with TRBD2. This CDR3 is 18 amino acids long. The V segment lost 3 bases and the J segment 2 bases; nucleotides outside the gene matches: 6. Germline values: CDR1 SGHAT, CDR2 FQDESV (reference sequence). The CDR3 bases are TGTGCCAGCAGCTTGGGGACTAGCGGGAGAGGGGCCTACAATGAGCAGTTCTTC. This codes for CASSLGTSGRGAYNEQFF.

This rearrangement joins TRBV5-8 to TRBJ2-5, with 9 positions matching TRBD1. The V gene's germline CDR1 is SGHTS and CDR2 YDEGEE. V was clipped by 3 bases and J by 0 bases; unmatched bases: 3. This CDR3 has 15 amino acids. CDR3: CASSWGDRDQETQYF. Written as DNA, the CDR3 is TGTGCCAGCAGCTGGGGGGACAGGGACCAAGAGACCCAGTACTTC.

The rearrangement joins TRBV29-1 to TRBJ2-6; no reliable D call. Trimming pared 4 bases from V and 0 bases from J, leaving 7 bases between. Germline lookup yields CDR1 SQVTM and CDR2 ANQGSEA. The CDR3 totals 14 residues. The CDR3 DNA is TGCAGCGTTGTTCAGTACTCTGGGGCCAACGTCCTGACTTTC. Translation gives CSVVQYSGANVLTF.